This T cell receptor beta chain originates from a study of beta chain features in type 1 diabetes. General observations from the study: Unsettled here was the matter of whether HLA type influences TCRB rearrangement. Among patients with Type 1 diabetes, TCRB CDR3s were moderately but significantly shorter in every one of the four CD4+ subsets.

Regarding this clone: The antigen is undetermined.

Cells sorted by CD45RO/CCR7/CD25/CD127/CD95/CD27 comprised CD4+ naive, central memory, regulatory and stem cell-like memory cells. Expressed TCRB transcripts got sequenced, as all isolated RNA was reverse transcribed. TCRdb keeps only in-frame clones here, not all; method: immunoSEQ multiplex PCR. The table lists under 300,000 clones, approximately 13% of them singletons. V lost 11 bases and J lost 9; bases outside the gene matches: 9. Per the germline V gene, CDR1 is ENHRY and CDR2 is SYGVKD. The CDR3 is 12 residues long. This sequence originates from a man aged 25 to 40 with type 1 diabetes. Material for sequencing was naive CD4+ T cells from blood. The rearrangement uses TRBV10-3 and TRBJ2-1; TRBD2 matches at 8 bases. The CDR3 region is CASGAGDGEQFF. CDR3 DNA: TGTGCCTCGGGAGCGGGAGACGGTGAGCAGTTCTTC.